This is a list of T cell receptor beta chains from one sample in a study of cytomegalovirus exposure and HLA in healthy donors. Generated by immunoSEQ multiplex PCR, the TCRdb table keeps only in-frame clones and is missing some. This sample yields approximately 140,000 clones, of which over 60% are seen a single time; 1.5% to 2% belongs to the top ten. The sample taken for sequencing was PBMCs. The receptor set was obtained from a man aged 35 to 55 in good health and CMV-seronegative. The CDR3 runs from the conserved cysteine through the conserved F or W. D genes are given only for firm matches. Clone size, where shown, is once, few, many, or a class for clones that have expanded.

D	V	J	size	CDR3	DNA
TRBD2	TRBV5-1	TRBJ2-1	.	CASSGGAARLADTTTPGNEQFF	TGCGCCAGCAGCGGGGGGGCAGCCCGACTAGCGGATACCACCACCCCCGGCAATGAGCAGTTCTTC
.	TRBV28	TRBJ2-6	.	CASSSAGSFVGVLTF	TGTGCCAGCAGTTCTGCCGGGTCTTTTGTAGGCGTCCTGACTTTC
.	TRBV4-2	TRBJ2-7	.	CASSSDQASSLYEQYF	TGTGCCAGCAGCTCAGATCAGGCTAGCTCTCTTTACGAGCAGTACTTC
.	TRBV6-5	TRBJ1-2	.	CASSYLPTEGYGYTF	TGTGCCAGCAGTTACCTCCCTACAGAGGGCTATGGCTACACCTTC
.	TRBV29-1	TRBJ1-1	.	CSVANPGRPVQHMNTEAFF	TGCAGCGTTGCGAACCCGGGGAGGCCAGTCCAGCACATGAACACTGAAGCTTTCTTT
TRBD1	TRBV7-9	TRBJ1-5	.	CASSPGTGQPQHF	TGTGCCAGCAGCCCCGGGACAGGTCAGCCCCAGCATTTT
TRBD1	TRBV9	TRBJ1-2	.	CASSEKDRGYGYTF	TGTGCCAGCAGCGAGAAGGACAGGGGCTATGGCTACACCTTC
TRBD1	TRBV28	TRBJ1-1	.	CASRGPMDRGLYTKAFF	TGTGCCAGCAGGGGGCCTATGGACAGGGGGCTTTACACTAAAGCTTTCTTT
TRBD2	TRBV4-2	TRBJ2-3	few	CASSQDLLAGGGADTQYF	TGTGCCAGCAGCCAAGATCTCCTAGCGGGGGGCGGGGCAGATACGCAGTATTTT
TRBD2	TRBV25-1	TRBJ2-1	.	CASSEWRLAGSSYNEQFF	TGTGCCAGCAGTGAATGGAGACTAGCGGGGAGCTCCTACAATGAGCAGTTCTTC
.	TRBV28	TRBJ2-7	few	CASSSGGDEQYF	TGTGCCAGCAGTTCCGGGGGTGACGAGCAGTACTTC
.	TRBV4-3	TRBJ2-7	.	CASSQGETGIYEQYF	TGCGCCAGCAGCCAAGGCGAAACAGGTATTTACGAGCAGTACTTC
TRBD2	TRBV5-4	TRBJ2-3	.	CASSLTSGSADTQYF	TGTGCCAGCAGCCTGACTAGCGGGAGTGCAGATACGCAGTATTTT
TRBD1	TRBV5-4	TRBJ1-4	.	CASSTDTGGTNEKLFF	TGTGCCAGCAGCACGGATACAGGGGGAACTAATGAAAAACTGTTTTTT
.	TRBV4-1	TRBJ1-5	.	CASSQVGGRDQPQHF	TGCGCCAGCAGCCAAGTAGGGGGAAGGGATCAGCCCCAGCATTTT
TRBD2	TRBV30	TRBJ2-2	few	CAWRTSSNTGELFF	TGTGCCTGGCGGACTAGCTCAAACACCGGGGAGCTGTTTTTT
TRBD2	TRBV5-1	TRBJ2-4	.	CASSLAGEKDIQYF	TGCGCCAGCAGCCTAGCGGGAGAGAAGGACATTCAGTACTTC
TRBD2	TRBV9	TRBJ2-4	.	CASSPNPSGVRNIQYF	TGTGCCAGCAGCCCCAACCCTAGCGGGGTCCGAAACATTCAGTACTTC
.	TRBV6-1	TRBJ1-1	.	CASSDWTRTEAFF	TGTGCCAGCAGTGACTGGACAAGGACTGAAGCTTTCTTT
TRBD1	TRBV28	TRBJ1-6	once	CASSSPGTGKYNSPLHF	TGTGCCAGCAGTTCCCCCGGGACAGGGAAGTATAATTCACCCCTCCACTTT
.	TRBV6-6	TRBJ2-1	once	CASSYSGQHNEQFF	TGTGCCAGCAGTTACTCCGGACAGCACAATGAGCAGTTCTTC
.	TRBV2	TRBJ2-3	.	CASSPSLDTQYF	TGTGCCAGCAGCCCTAGCTTGGATACGCAGTATTTT
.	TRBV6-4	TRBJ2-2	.	CASTEQSGTTGELFF	TGTGCCAGCACCGAGCAGAGTGGGACTACCGGGGAGCTGTTTTTT
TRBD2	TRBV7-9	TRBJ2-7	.	CASTQDRASGRSSYYEQYF	TGTGCCAGCACCCAAGACAGGGCTAGCGGGAGGTCATCCTACTACGAGCAGTACTTC